The present entry profiles one TCR beta chain with its context. It has no known antigen specificity. No base quality information exists; no much larger clone differs at one position. The germline V gene (reference sequence) supplies CDR1 MNHEY and CDR2 SMNVEV. Trimming accounts for 4 bases at V and 5 bases at J, while the number of junction bases matched to no gene is 4. The CDR3 sequence holds 14 residues, the cysteine and phenylalanine included. Only the CDR3 DNA stays, 42 bases, in frame from base 1. After approximately 11 days of culture, CD4+ T cells were isolated with the EasySep CD4+ T cell isolation kit. Two doses of either the BNT162b2 or the mRNA-1273 mRNA SARS-CoV-2 vaccine were administered to participants. The absence of prior SARS-CoV-2 infection in healthy vaccine recipients was confirmed by negative nucleocapsid antibodies before and after vaccination. On days 3 and 7, half of the culture medium was replaced with fresh IL-2-containing medium. Each peptide stimulation condition was cultured in triplicate wells unless otherwise noted. PBMC were separated from whole blood using Ficoll-Paque Plus gradient centrifugation and were then either cryopreserved at -140C or used fresh. Genomic DNA was extracted from cultured CD4+ T cells with the QIAamp micro DNA kit.

Library prep was done by the immunoSEQ multiplex PCR assay. DNA from the cultured and isolated CD4+ T cells underwent TCR beta CDR3 sequencing. Concerning the study's data processing: Non-productive TCR sequences were removed and reads were trimmed to the CDR3 region, keeping CDR3s of at least 7 amino acids. Antigen-specific clonotypes were identified using the MANAFEST web app by comparison of expansion in peptide wells against reference cultures. To be called positive, a clone needed expansion at FDR<0.05 compared with the reference and with all other wells, an odds ratio greater than 5, and a frequency greater than 0.1% in two replicate wells. A clonotype was called cross-reactive if it was significantly expanded both in SARS-CoV-2 spike wells and in at least one common cold coronavirus spike condition. CDR3 similarity was assessed by Levenshtein distance using the stringdist R package, and unrooted trees were constructed with ape in R 3.6.1. As stored in TCRdb, this immuneACCESS dataset retains in-frame rearrangements with V and J assigned. A fraction of the clones does not appear; measured against another copy, unresolved V genes explain less than half of the discrepancy, and the remainder lacks a known reason. V, J and clone size reflect that table, while D and trimming were determined from the DNA. For this sample the table gives some 70,000 clones, of which roughly 80% were detected only once. Of the sample, about 2.5% is held by the ten largest clones.

This sample stems from a study of vaccination effects on CD4 cells after COVID-19 (dated 2022 in TCRdb). For the study in its entirety: In the ViraFEST assay, PBMC were stimulated with viral peptide pools, and antigen-specific CD4+ T cell clonotypes were then identified by expansion using TCR sequencing. Post-vaccine samples across the study were collected a median of 72 days after the second dose, with a range of 14 to 241. A few million PBMC per well were cultured with approximately 10 ug/ml peptides in IMDM containing 5% human AB serum, approximately 9.1 IU/ml IL-2 and gentamicin. SARS-CoV-2 spike-specific CD4+ TCR repertoires from before and after mRNA vaccination were compared in COVID-19 convalescent patients and in infection-naive vaccine recipients. A total of 9 to 11 COVID-19 convalescent patients and several SARS-CoV-2-naive healthy vaccine recipients were included in the full study. The Oncomine TCR Beta short-read assay on an Illumina iSeq 100 was used to sequence cultures from other donors in the study.

Beyond this particular receptor, the publication reports: Limitations of the study were the small number of convalescent patients and the absence of early post-infection timepoints. In healthy vaccine recipients, vaccine-induced clones were almost all SARS-CoV-2 mono-reactive, with only 1 of 255 being cross-reactive with common cold coronaviruses. Both infection-induced and vaccine-induced clones contracted markedly at late post-vaccination timepoints, which is consistent with waning T cell responses.

This clonotype was obtained from a human donor who received a COVID-19 vaccine. The rearrangement combines TRBV27 with TRBJ1-1, and 10 junctional nucleotides match TRBD1. The sequencing here drew on CD4+ T cells from PBMCs cultured without peptide, taken after COVID-19 vaccination. The sequenced DNA: TGTGCCAGCAGTTCTAGGACAGGGGGGACTGAAGCTTTCTTT. Its product reads: CASSSRTGGTEAFF.